A single sample is the source of the 22 T cell receptor beta chains below, sequenced in a study of shared clonotypes between healthy human individuals. The repertoire was sequenced with immunoSEQ multiplex PCR; TCRdb's copy has only in-frame clones and lacks some. The table lists a few million clones, around 95% of them singletons, with 0.1% to 0.15% in the top ten. Sample: naive CD4+ T cells sorted from blood. The sample's subset: CD45RA+ positively selected. These receptors were collected from a man aged 18 to 29 in good health.

The J gene is TRBJ1-1, the V gene TRBV13; TRBD1 matches at 8 bases. Germline V gives CDR1 PRHDT, CDR2 FYEKMQ (reference sequence). This CDR3 spans 17 amino acids. The V gene end was trimmed by 0 bases and the J gene end by 6 bases; junction bases not matched to a gene: 12. CDR3 sequence: CASSLGTGGRSSAEAFF. DNA for the CDR3: TGTGCCAGCAGCTTAGGCACAGGGGGTAGGTCTTCTGCTGAAGCTTTCTTT. The entire variable domain, with the rest obtained from reference TRBV13 and TRBJ1-1, is as follows: AAGVIQSPRHLIKEKRETATLKCYPIPRHDTVYWYQQGPGQDPQFLISFYEKMQSDKGSIPDRFSAQQFSDYHSELNMSSLELGDSALYFCASSLGTGGRSSAEAFFGQGTRLTVV.

The V and J genes are TRBV11-2 and TRBJ1-2, with a possible D match to TRBD1 (5 bases). Germline CDR1 reads SGHAT; CDR2 reads FQNNGV. CDR3 length: 15 residues. V lost 1 base to trimming and J lost 0 bases, with 9 bases between them. The CDR3 spells CASSLAGGTNYGYTF. CDR3 sequence (DNA): TGTGCCAGCAGCTTAGCCGGGGGGACTAACTATGGCTACACCTTC.

The chain uses TRBV6-5 and TRBJ1-4; D gene unclear. This CDR3 region has 13 residues. Looked up from germline, CDR1 is MNHEY and CDR2 is SVGAGI. Trimming left V 4 bases short and J 8 bases short, with 11 bases between. CDR3 DNA: TGTGCCAGCAGTTCGGTTGGTGGAGAAAAACTGTTTTTT. Residues: CASSSVGGEKLFF.

The chain is built from TRBV30 and TRBJ1-5; maybe TRBD1 (6 bases). Germline V CDR1 and CDR2: GTSNPN, SVGIG (reference sequence). The CDR3 length is 15 residues. V gave up 4 bases and J gave up 3 bases, with 16 bases separating them. CDR3 residues: CAWTQGIGHNQPQHF. CDR3 coding DNA: TGTGCCTGGACCCAGGGGATAGGGCACAATCAGCCCCAGCATTTT.

This sequence joins TRBV5-1 and TRBJ2-3; D possibly uses TRBD1 or TRBD2 (6 bases each). The CDR3 has 17 residues. V lost 0 bases, J lost 1 base, and 15 bases lay in between. Germline CDR1 and CDR2: SGHRS and YFSETQ. CDR3 nucleotides: TGCGCCAGCAGCTTGGCCTCGGGGGCGCTGGGCACAGATACGCAGTATTTT. Translation: CASSLASGALGTDTQYF.

The chain links TRBV5-4 to TRBJ1-2; no definite D call. The V gene's germline CDR1 is SGHNT and CDR2 YYREEE (reference sequence). V was trimmed by 3 bases and J by 0 bases, leaving 18 bases between them. The CDR3 spans 17 residues. The CDR3 bases are TGTGCCAGCAGCTCCTCCCCGACGCCGGGCCCTAACTATGGCTACACCTTC. It codes for CASSSSPTPGPNYGYTF.

J is TRBJ2-7 and V is TRBV6-6; weak D call: TRBD2 (6 bases). V shed 6 bases and J shed 1 base, with 13 bases lying between them. From germline, CDR1 is MNHNY and CDR2 SVGAGI (reference sequence). The CDR3 covers 14 residues. The CDR3 loop is CASRFGGSSYEQYF. In DNA, the CDR3 is TGTGCCAGCAGGTTTGGAGGGTCATCCTACGAGCAGTACTTC.

V gene TRBV5-1 combines with J gene TRBJ1-1; TRBD1 matches at 9 bases. The V and J ends lost 3 bases and 1 base, in that order; junction bases with no gene match: 7. This CDR3 spans 16 amino acids. CDR1 is SGHRS and CDR2 is YFSETQ in the germline V gene. The CDR3 loop is CASSWNTGGRNTEAFF. CDR3 nucleotides: TGCGCCAGCAGCTGGAATACAGGGGGCCGGAACACTGAAGCTTTCTTT.

This clone was seen more than once but under ten times. Other DNA sequences in this sample translate to the same CDR3. The chain combines TRBV18 with TRBJ1-3; 8 bases fit TRBD1. The CDR3 loop spans 13 amino acids. V trimming: 6 bases; J trimming: 4 bases; junction bases outside the gene matches: 2. Germline CDR1 and CDR2: KGHSH and LQKENI. CDR3 loop: CASSRTGGNTIYF. DNA for the CDR3: TGTGCCAGCTCGAGGACAGGGGGAAACACCATATATTTT.

The V and J genes are TRBV4-1 and TRBJ1-1; 10 bases match TRBD1. Germline V CDR1 and CDR2: MGHRA, YSYEKL. The junction had 4 bases not matched to a gene; V was cut back by 5 bases and J by 4 bases. This CDR3 has 14 amino acids. The DNA of the CDR3 is TGCGCCAGCAGCGTTCGACAGGGGGCCACTGAAGCTTTCTTT. This codes for CASSVRQGATEAFF.

A remark on this clone: Additional DNA sequences in this sample encode the identical CDR3. This chain joins TRBV5-1 and TRBJ2-7; weak D call: TRBD1 (5 bases). CDR1 and CDR2 from the germline V gene are SGHRS and YFSETQ. The CDR3 runs to 14 residues. The V gene lost 0 bases and the J gene lost 3 bases, with 10 bases spanning the gap. In DNA form, the CDR3 reads TGCGCCAGCAGCTTGGGTCTGGACAACTACGAGCAGTACTTC. Residues: CASSLGLDNYEQYF.

The chain employs TRBV30 and TRBJ2-2; TRBD2 matches 7 bases. This CDR3 has 13 amino acids. Germline V gene lookup returns CDR1 GTSNPN and CDR2 SVGIG (reference sequence). The V gene end was trimmed by 4 bases and the J gene end by 4 bases; junction bases not matched to a gene: 3. The CDR3 DNA sequence: TGTGCCTGGACCCCTAGCGGCACCGGGGAGCTGTTTTTT. It is translated as CAWTPSGTGELFF.

The V call is TRBV6-5, the J call TRBJ2-7, with D unresolved. Per germline, CDR1 MNHEY and CDR2 SVGAGI. Trimming removed 10 bases from V and 0 bases from J, with 16 bases in between. The CDR3 covers 14 residues. The CDR3 is CATRPGRTSYEQYF. In nucleotides, the CDR3 is TGTGCCACTAGACCGGGCCGCACCTCCTACGAGCAGTACTTC.

This CDR3 reads CASRFTTVNTEAFF. The CDR3 DNA reads TGTGCCAGCAGGTTCACGACGGTGAACACTGAAGCTTTCTTT. The genes are TRBV6-1 and TRBJ1-1; no reliable D call. The germline V gene has CDR1 MNHNS and CDR2 SASEGT. CDR3 length: 14 residues. With 6 bases removed from V and 0 bases from J, the gap between germline ends came to 11 bases.

The genes are TRBV9 and TRBJ1-2; D ambiguous. Germline CDR1 is SGDLS and CDR2 is YYNGEE. The CDR3 contains 14 residues. The germline V and J ends were trimmed by 0 bases and 3 bases, with 9 bases remaining between them. CDR3 in DNA: TGTGCCAGCAGCGTAGAAGGGTTTGACTATGGCTACACCTTC. Amino acids: CASSVEGFDYGYTF.

This clone has just a few counts. The chain is built from TRBV2 and TRBJ2-7, with TRBD1 as a possible D gene (6 bases). Looked up from germline, CDR1 is SNHLY and CDR2 is FYNNEI. V was trimmed by 6 bases and J by 0 bases, leaving 12 bases between them. The CDR3 sequence is 14 residues long. CDR3 coding DNA: TGTGCCAGCAGACCGACAGGTAACTCCTACGAGCAGTACTTC. It codes for CASRPTGNSYEQYF.

The rearrangement links TRBV5-1 to TRBJ1-2; the match to TRBD1 covers 8 bases. V gave up 6 bases and J gave up 8 bases; unmatched junction bases: 9. Per the germline V gene, CDR1 is SGHRS and CDR2 is YFSETQ. The length of the CDR3 is 13 residues. DNA of the CDR3: TGCGCCAGCACCGCGACAGGGGTAAGCGGCTACACCTTC. Translated, it gives CASTATGVSGYTF.

The chain couples TRBV11-1 to TRBJ2-7; D remains ambiguous. Trimming removed 1 base from V and 0 bases from J, with 4 bases in between. The germline CDR1 and CDR2 sequences are SGHAT and FQDESV (reference sequence). CDR3 length: 13 residues. This CDR3 reads CASSLETSYEQYF. The CDR3 DNA follows: TGTGCCAGCAGCTTAGAAACCTCCTACGAGCAGTACTTC.

Worth noting for this clone: Other DNA sequences in the sample encode the same CDR3. V and J are TRBV5-1 and TRBJ1-2; 7 nucleotides agree with TRBD1. The CDR3 extends over 14 amino acids. J lost 1 base, V lost 4 bases, and 4 bases had no gene match. Germline CDR1 and CDR2: SGHRS and YFSETQ. CDR3 sequence reads: CASSLDRVNYGYTF. CDR3 DNA: TGCGCCAGCAGCCTCGACAGGGTTAACTATGGCTACACCTTC.

The V and J genes are TRBV19 and TRBJ2-2, with TRBD1 identical over 7 bases. The CDR3 runs 16 residues. In germline, CDR1 is LNHDA, CDR2 SQIVND (reference sequence). J gave up 2 bases and V 5 bases, and 8 bases lay outside the gene matches. The CDR3 here is CASSLPGQINTGELFF. In nucleotides, the CDR3 is TGTGCCAGTAGTTTACCGGGACAGATAAACACCGGGGAGCTGTTTTTT.

This sequence joins TRBV5-4 and TRBJ2-5; D gene ambiguous. V was clipped by 4 bases and J by 1 base, with 8 bases between them. Germline V lookup: CDR1 SGHNT, CDR2 YYREEE (reference sequence). The CDR3 loop spans 13 amino acids. CDR3: CASSAGTQETQYF. CDR3 DNA: TGTGCCAGCAGCGCAGGAACCCAAGAGACCCAGTACTTC.

Details on this clone: Other DNA sequences in this sample translate to the same CDR3. The chain combines TRBV5-1 with TRBJ2-7; weak D call: TRBD1 (5 bases). The CDR3 has 14 amino acids. In germline, CDR1 is SGHRS, CDR2 YFSETQ. Trimming pared 0 bases from V and 2 bases from J, leaving 9 bases between. The CDR3 DNA reads TGCGCCAGCAGCTTGGGCCAGGGTCCCTACGAGCAGTACTTC. As protein: CASSLGQGPYEQYF.